These T cell receptor beta chains were read from a single sample in a study of CD4+ T cells in melanoma. The assay was immunoSEQ multiplex PCR, and TCRdb's table has in-frame clones only and misses some. The repertoire holds around 15,000 clones, with approximately 76% as singletons. The sequenced sample was cells from a culture (not recorded whether cultured in vitro). Source of these receptors: a human donor with melanoma. The CDR3 runs from the conserved cysteine through the conserved F or W. The D gene is left open where the match is weak.

>NA|TRBJ1-1|TRBV6-5
CASSTWDRAFF
TGTGCCAGCAGTACATGGGATCGAGCTTTCTTT